This T cell receptor (beta chain) was captured by sequencing in a study of cytomegalovirus exposure and HLA in healthy donors. Whole-study results and caveats: A later analysis linked fewer than 20,000 TCR beta sequences to HLA alleles at 0.05 false discovery rate.

Participants comprised healthy donors of bone marrow. As for this clone: Its target is not known.

This CDR3 is 17 amino acids long. Germline CDR1 MNHNS, CDR2 SASEGT. The V end was cut by 1 base, the J end by 5 bases, with 18 bases between. The PCR made use of 60 Vbeta and 13 Jbeta primers. Generated by immunoSEQ multiplex PCR, the TCRdb table keeps only in-frame clones and is missing some. This sample yields more than 95,000 clones, of which approximately 66% are seen a single time; more than 3% belongs to the top ten. The clonotype comes from a woman in her forties or fifties in good health and CMV-seronegative. The material sequenced was PBMCs. The V call is TRBV6-1, the J call TRBJ2-1; D may be TRBD2 (6 bases). Here the CDR3 DNA reads TGTGCCAGCAGTGAAGTGGTAGCCGGGAGTTTTGACAATGAGCAGTTCTTC. Protein: CASSEVVAGSFDNEQFF.